The clone carrying this T cell receptor (beta chain) has a handful of counts. What it binds is unknown. The data were taken from a study of T-cell reconstitution after alpha-beta-depleted transplantation in children. This sample's TCRbeta library carried unique molecular identifier barcodes. TCRdb fed the PCR reads into MiXCR, producing one record per CDR3 protein. The table includes about 980,000 distinct CDR3 sequences, about 26% detected once. Germline values: CDR1 MDHEN, CDR2 SYDVKM. The V gene end was trimmed by 3 bases and the J gene end by 10 bases; junction bases not matched to a gene: 5. The length of the CDR3 is 12 residues. Findings and limits, study-wide: One year post-transplant, T-cell counts and diversity were largely derived from T cells produced anew. The high TCRbeta diversity at day 60 in some patients came from surviving recipient T cells and thymic progenitors. It was reported that alpha-beta T cells came from several hundred expanded graft clones (about two months after transplant).

The sample was PBMCs, mostly from graft donor cells, taken 360 days after TCRalphabeta/CD19-depleted stem cell transplant. The source is a boy less than two years old who had a stem cell transplant for SCID, so the T cells may come from the graft donor. This rearrangement joins TRBV28 to TRBJ1-2; 7 positions match TRBD1. The CDR3 reads CASSLRGLNYTF. DNA for the CDR3: TGTGCCAGCAGTTTGAGGGGGCTAAACTACACCTTC.